This T cell receptor (beta chain) is drawn from a study of T cell responses to AZD1222 COVID-19 vaccine. Points from the study as a whole: Following two doses of AZD1222, Spike-specific TCR breadth and depth rose. AZD1222 recipients seropositive at baseline numbered only six or seven. Donor demographics were predominantly white British with a female majority; clonal diversity may be underestimated. Repertoires were obtained solely post-peak T cell response.

Produced via immunoSEQ multiplex PCR; TCRdb's table is partial and in-frame only. The data show fewer than 200,000 clones, with about 91% seen just once and approximately 10% held by the top ten. Germline loops: CDR1 MGHDK, CDR2 SYGVNS. V gave up 7 bases and J gave up 4 bases; unmatched junction bases: 6. CDR3 length equals 15 residues. This clone was seen a handful of times. Its cognate antigen is unknown. The material was peripheral blood, obtained 28 days after the second AZD1222 dose. The V call is TRBV25-1, the J call TRBJ1-6; 8 nucleotides match TRBD1. The clonotype comes from an adult who received the AZD1222 COVID-19 vaccine. The CDR3 coding sequence is TGTGCCAGCACCTACAGGGGGGATTATAATTCACCCCTCCACTTT. It is translated as CASTYRGDYNSPLHF.